This T cell receptor beta chain was recovered during a study of blood T cell repertoires in COVID-19. Deletions cut 0 bases from V and 4 bases from J, with 11 bases between. CDR3 length: 15 residues. Germline CDR1 and CDR2: SGHRS and YFSETQ. TCRdb keeps only in-frame clones here, not all; method: immunoSEQ multiplex PCR. The sample carries 300,000 or so clones, around 87% recorded once. Sequencing was performed on peripheral blood. The chain is built from TRBV5-1 and TRBJ2-1, with a tentative D call TRBD1 (6 bases). The clonotype was recovered from a man between 70 and 80 years old with acute or convalescent COVID-19. The CDR3 DNA follows: TGCGCCAGCAGCTTGGTACAGGGTGTTTACAATGAGCAGTTCTTC. It translates to CASSLVQGVYNEQFF.